This T cell receptor (beta chain) was obtained from a study of T-cell reconstitution after alpha-beta-depleted transplantation in children. General observations from the study: T-cell numbers and diversity one year post-transplant derived largely from freshly generated T cells. Alpha-beta T cells present about two months after transplant were reported to originate from several hundred expanded graft clones.

Germline lookup yields CDR1 DFQATT and CDR2 SNEGSKA (reference sequence). Trimming removed 6 bases from V and 8 bases from J; junction bases left unmatched: 5. The CDR3 extends over 14 amino acids. As concerns this clonotype: Its cognate antigen is unknown.

It was with unique molecular identifiers that the TCRbeta library was prepared. TCRdb independently ran MiXCR on the PCR reads; one entry per CDR3 protein. Counted here are about 250,000 distinct CDR3 sequences, roughly 25% occurring once; the ten biggest clones make up around 4.8%. V is TRBV20-1 and J is TRBJ2-1; 15 bases match TRBD2. The clonotype was recovered from a female patient aged 2 to 10 who had a stem cell transplant for congenital amegakaryocytic thrombocytopenia, so the T cells may come from the graft donor. Source: PBMCs, mostly from graft donor cells, taken 360 days after TCRalphabeta/CD19-depleted stem cell transplant. CDR3 protein: CSAWTSGGEYEQFF. The CDR3 DNA reads TGCAGTGCCTGGACTAGCGGGGGGGAATATGAGCAGTTCTTC.